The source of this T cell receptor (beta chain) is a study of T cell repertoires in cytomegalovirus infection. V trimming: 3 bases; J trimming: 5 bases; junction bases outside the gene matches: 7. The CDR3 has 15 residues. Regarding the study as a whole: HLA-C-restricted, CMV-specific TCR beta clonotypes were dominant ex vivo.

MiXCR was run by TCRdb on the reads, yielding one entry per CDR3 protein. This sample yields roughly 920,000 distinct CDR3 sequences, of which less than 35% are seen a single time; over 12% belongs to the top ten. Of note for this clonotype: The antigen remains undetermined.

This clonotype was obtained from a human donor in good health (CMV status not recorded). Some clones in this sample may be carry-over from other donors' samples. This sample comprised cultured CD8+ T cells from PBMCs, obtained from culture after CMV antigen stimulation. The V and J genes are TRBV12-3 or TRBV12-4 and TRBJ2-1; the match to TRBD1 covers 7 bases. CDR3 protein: CASSFTQGENNEQFF. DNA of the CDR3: TGTGCCAGCAGTTTTACGCAGGGGGAGAACAATGAGCAGTTCTTC.